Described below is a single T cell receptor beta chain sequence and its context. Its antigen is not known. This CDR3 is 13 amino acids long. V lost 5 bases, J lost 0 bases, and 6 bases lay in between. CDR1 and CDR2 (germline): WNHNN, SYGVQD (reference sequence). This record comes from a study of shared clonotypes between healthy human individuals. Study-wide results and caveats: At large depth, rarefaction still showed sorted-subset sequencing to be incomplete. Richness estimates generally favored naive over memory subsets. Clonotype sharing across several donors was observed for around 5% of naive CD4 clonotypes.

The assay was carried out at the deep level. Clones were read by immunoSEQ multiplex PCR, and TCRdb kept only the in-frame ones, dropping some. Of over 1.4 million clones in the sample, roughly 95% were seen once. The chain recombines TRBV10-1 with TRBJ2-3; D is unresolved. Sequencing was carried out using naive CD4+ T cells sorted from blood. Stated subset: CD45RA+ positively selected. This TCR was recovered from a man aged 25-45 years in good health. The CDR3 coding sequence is TGCGCCAGCAGTCCCATAAGCACAGATACGCAGTATTTT. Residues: CASSPISTDTQYF.